The 9 T cell receptor beta chains below all came from one sample that was sequenced in a study of blood T cell repertoires in COVID-19. The method was immunoSEQ multiplex PCR; TCRdb's version includes in-frame clones alone and lacks a portion of them. The sample contains hundreds of thousands of clones, around 90% of which appear only once. Specimen: PBMCs or T cells enriched from blood (not recorded which). These receptors were obtained from a man younger than 45 who had been exposed to COVID-19.

This CDR3 reads CASSQDRSLRRVGYEQYF. For the CDR3, the DNA is TGCGCCAGCAGCCAAGATCGTTCCTTGCGCAGGGTAGGGTACGAGCAGTACTTC. The genes are TRBV4-1 and TRBJ2-7; TRBD1 might be the D (5 bases). V dropped 0 bases and J dropped 4 bases, with 22 bases sitting between them. The CDR3 length is 18 residues. Germline V gene lookup returns CDR1 MGHRA and CDR2 YSYEKL.

The chain is built from TRBV6-5 and TRBJ1-1; a weak D match, TRBD1 (6 bases). V lost 6 bases, J lost 3 bases, and 8 bases lay in between. The germline CDR1 and CDR2 sequences are MNHEY and SVGAGI. The length of the CDR3 is 12 residues. In nucleotides, the CDR3 is TGTGCCAGCAGCAGGGGTGACACTGAAGCTTTCTTT. This gives the protein CASSRGDTEAFF.

In this sample, this clone turned up many times. V and J are TRBV5-1 and TRBJ1-1; possible D gene TRBD1, 5 bases. Germline V gene sequence: CDR1 SGHRS, CDR2 YFSETQ. This CDR3 region has 14 residues. Trimming shortened V by 4 bases and J by 1 base, and 11 bases separated the two germline ends. This chain's CDR3 is CASSGQGSNTEAFF. The CDR3 bases are TGCGCCAGCAGCGGCCAGGGCTCGAACACTGAAGCTTTCTTT. The full variable domain, its missing parts supplied by reference TRBV5-1 and TRBJ1-1, is KAGVTQTPRYLIKTRGQQVTLSCSPISGHRSVSWYQQTPGQGLQFLFEYFSETQRNKGNFPGRFSGRQFSNSRSEMNVSTLELGDSALYLCASSGQGSNTEAFFGQGTRLTVV.

This clone has a handful of counts. The gene calls are TRBV11-2 and TRBJ2-3, with D uncertain. CDR3 size: 14 residues. V lost 3 bases and J lost 4, with 11 bases in between. Germline V gene lookup returns CDR1 SGHAT and CDR2 FQNNGV. The DNA of the CDR3 is TGTGCCAGCAGCTTCCAGAGAGGCTCAGATACGCAGTATTTT. Protein sequence: CASSFQRGSDTQYF. The full variable domain, rest sourced from reference TRBV11-2 and TRBJ2-3, is EAGVAQSPRYKIIEKRQSVAFWCNPISGHATLYWYQQILGQGPKLLIQFQNNGVVDDSQLPKDRFSAERLKGVDSTLKIQPAKLEDSAVYLCASSFQRGSDTQYFGPGTRLTVL.

This clone has more than one count but fewer than ten. This sequence joins TRBV27 and TRBJ1-1; the D is unclear. CDR3 length: 15 amino acids. CDR1 is MNHEY and CDR2 is SMNVEV in the germline V gene (reference sequence). Trimming left V 0 bases short and J 5 bases short, with 13 bases between. Here the CDR3 reads CASSLSLTVFTEAFF. The DNA for the CDR3 is TGTGCCAGCAGTTTATCCCTTACGGTTTTTACTGAAGCTTTCTTT.

The CDR3 DNA is TGTGCCAGTAGTATTGAGGGAAATCAGCCCCAGCATTTT. Its protein is CASSIEGNQPQHF. The chain carries TRBV19 and TRBJ1-5; no definite D call. CDR3 length: 13 residues. Germline V gives CDR1 LNHDA, CDR2 SQIVND (reference sequence). Trimming removed 3 bases at V and 4 bases at J, with 7 bases between. Variable domain in full (rest from reference TRBV19 and TRBJ1-5): DGGITQSPKYLFRKEGQNVTLSCEQNLNHDAMYWYRQDPGQGLRLIYYSQIVNDFQKGDIAEGYSVSREKKESFPLTVTSAQKNPTAFYLCASSIEGNQPQHFGDGTRLSIL.

V is TRBV2 and J is TRBJ1-2; D is ambiguous. The length of the CDR3 is 12 residues. V lost 8 bases and J 0 bases, leaving 7 bases between the germline ends. CDR1 SNHLY and CDR2 FYNNEI come from the germline V gene. The chain's CDR3 is CASQLANYGYTF. The CDR3 DNA sequence: TGTGCCAGCCAGCTAGCTAACTATGGCTACACCTTC.

This clone was seen a single time. The V and J genes are TRBV5-5 and TRBJ1-2, with 7 bases identical to TRBD1. Germline loops: CDR1 SGHKS, CDR2 YYEKEE (reference sequence). After removal of 3 bases from V and 0 bases from J, the junction contained 8 bases not matched to a gene. CDR3 length equals 16 residues. CDR3 DNA: TGTGCCAGCAGCTCCCATCAGGGGGAAGCTAACTATGGCTACACCTTC. Translating it yields CASSSHQGEANYGYTF.

This chain joins TRBV12-5 and TRBJ2-2; TRBD2 might be the D (6 bases). The CDR3 has 15 amino acids. In germline, CDR1 is LGHNT, CDR2 FRNRAP. Between the trimmed V and J ends, which lost 3 bases and 2 bases, there was a span of 10 bases. CDR3: CASGFETRNTGELFF. The DNA for the CDR3 is TGTGCTAGTGGTTTTGAGACTAGAAACACCGGGGAGCTGTTTTTT.